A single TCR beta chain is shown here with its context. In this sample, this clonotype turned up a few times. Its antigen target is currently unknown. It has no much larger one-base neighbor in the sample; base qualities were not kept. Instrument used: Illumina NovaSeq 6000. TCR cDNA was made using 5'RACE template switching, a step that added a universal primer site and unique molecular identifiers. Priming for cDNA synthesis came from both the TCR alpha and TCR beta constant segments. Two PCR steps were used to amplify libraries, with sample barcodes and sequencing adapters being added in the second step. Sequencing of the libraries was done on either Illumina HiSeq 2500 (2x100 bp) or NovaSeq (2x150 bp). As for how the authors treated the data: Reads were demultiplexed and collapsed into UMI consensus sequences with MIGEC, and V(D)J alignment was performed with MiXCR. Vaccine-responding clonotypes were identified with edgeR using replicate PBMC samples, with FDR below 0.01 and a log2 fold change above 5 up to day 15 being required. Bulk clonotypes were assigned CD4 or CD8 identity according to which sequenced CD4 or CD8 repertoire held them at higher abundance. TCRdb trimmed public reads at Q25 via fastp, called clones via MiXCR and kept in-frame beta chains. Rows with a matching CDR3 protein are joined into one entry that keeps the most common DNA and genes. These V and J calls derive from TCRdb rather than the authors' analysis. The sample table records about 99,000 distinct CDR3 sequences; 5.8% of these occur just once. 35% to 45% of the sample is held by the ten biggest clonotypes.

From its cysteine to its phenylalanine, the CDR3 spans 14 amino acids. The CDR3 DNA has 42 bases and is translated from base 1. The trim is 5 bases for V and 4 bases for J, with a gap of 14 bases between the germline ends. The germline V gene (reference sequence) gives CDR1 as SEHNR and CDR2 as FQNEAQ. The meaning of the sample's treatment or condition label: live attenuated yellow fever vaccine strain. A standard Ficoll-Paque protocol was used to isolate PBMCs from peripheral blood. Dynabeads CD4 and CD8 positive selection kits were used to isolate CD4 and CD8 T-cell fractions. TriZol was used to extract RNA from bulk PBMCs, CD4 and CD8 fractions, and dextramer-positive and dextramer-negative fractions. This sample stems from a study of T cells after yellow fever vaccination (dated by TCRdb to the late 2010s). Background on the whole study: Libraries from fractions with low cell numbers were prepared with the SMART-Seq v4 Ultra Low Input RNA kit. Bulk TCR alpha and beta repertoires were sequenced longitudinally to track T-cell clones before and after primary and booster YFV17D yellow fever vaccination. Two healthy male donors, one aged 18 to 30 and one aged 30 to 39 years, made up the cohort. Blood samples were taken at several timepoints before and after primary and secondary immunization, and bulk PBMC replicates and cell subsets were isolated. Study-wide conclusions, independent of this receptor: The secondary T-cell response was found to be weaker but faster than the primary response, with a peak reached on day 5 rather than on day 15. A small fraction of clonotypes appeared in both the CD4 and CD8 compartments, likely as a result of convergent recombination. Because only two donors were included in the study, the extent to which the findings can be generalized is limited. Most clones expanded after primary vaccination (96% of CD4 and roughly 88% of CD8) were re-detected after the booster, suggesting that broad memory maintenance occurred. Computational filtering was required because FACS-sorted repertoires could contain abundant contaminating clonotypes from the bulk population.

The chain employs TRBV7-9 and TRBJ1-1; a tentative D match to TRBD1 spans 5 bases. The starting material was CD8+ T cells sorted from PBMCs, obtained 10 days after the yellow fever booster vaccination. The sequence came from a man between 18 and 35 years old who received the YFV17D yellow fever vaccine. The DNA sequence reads TGTGCCAGCAGCCCCCGGGGCCTTGGCACTGAAGCTTTCTTT. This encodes CASSPRGLGTEAFF.